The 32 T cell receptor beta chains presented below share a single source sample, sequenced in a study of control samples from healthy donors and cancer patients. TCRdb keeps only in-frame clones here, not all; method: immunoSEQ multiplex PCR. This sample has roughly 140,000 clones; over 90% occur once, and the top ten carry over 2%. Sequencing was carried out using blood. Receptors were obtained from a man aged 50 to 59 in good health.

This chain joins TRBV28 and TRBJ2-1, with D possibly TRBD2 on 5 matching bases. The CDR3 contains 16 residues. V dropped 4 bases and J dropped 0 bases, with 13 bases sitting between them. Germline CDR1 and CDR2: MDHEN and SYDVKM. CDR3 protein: CASSSPTRTSYNEQFF. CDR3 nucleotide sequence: TGTGCCAGCAGTTCCCCTACTAGGACCTCCTACAATGAGCAGTTCTTC.

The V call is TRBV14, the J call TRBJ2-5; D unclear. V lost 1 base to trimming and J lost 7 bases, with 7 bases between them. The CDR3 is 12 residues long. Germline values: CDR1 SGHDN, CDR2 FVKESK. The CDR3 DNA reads TGTGCCAGCAGCCAAGGGAAGTGGACCCAGTACTTC. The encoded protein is CASSQGKWTQYF.

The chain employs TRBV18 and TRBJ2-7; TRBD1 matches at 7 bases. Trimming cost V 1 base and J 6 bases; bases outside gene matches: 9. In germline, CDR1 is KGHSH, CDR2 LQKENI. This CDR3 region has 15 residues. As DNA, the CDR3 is TGTGCCAGCTCACCACTAAACAACAGGGGCCTCGAGCAGTACTTC. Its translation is CASSPLNNRGLEQYF. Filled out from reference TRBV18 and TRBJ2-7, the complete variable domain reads NAGVMQNPRHLVRRRGQEARLRCSPMKGHSHVYWYRQLPEEGLKFMVYLQKENIIDESGMPKERFSAEFPKEGPSILRIQQVVRGDSAAYFCASSPLNNRGLEQYFGPGTRLTVT.

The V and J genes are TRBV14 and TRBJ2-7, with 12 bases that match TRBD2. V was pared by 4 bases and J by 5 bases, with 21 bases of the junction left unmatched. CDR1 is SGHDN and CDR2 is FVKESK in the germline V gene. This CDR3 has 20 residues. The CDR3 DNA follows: TGTGCCAGCAGCCCGCGGACAGGGATGACTAGCGGGAGATCTTTCAACGAGCAGTACTTC. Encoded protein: CASSPRTGMTSGRSFNEQYF.

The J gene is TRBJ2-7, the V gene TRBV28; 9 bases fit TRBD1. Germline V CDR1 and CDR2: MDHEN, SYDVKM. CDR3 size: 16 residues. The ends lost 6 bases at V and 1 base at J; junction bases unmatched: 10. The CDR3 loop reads CASSRWGQGGSYEQYF. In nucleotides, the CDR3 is TGTGCCAGCAGCCGATGGGGACAGGGCGGATCCTACGAGCAGTACTTC.

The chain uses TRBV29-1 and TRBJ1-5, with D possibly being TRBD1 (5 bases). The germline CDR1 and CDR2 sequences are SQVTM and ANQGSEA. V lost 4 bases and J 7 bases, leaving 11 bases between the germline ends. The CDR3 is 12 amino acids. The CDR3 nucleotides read TGCAGCGTTGGGGGCGCGGGACAGCCCCAGCATTTT. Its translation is CSVGGAGQPQHF.

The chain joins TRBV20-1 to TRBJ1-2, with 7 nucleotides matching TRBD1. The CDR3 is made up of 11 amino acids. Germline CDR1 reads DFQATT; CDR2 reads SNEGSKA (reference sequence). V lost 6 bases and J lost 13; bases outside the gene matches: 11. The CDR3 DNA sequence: TGCAGTGCCCCTGGGACAGTCGTCGCCACCTTC. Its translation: CSAPGTVVATF.

CDR3 sequence: CASSADRAAQYF. DNA of the CDR3: TGTGCCAGCAGTGCTGACAGGGCGGCCCAGTACTTC. V usage is TRBV27 and J usage is TRBJ2-5; 7 bases map to TRBD1. Unmatched junction bases numbered 6, after V lost 5 bases and J lost 9 bases. The germline V gene encodes CDR1 MNHEY and CDR2 SMNVEV (reference sequence). This CDR3 region has 12 residues.

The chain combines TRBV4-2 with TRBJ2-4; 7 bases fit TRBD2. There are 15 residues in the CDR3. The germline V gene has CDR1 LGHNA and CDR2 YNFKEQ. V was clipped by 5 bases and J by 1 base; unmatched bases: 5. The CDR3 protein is CASSESGVAKNIQYF. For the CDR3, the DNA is TGTGCCAGCAGCGAGAGCGGGGTGGCCAAAAACATTCAGTACTTC.

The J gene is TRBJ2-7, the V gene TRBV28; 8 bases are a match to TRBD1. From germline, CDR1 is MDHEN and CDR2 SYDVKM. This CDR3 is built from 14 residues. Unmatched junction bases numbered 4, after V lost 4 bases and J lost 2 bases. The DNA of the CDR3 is TGTGCCAGCAGTTCACAGACAGGGGCCTACGAGCAGTACTTC. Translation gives CASSSQTGAYEQYF.

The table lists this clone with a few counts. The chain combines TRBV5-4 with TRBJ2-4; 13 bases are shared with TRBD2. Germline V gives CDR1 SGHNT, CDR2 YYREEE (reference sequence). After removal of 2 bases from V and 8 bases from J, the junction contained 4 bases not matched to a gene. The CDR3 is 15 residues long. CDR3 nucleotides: TGTGCCAGCAGCTTTCGGACTAGCGGGAGAGACATTCAGTACTTC. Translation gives CASSFRTSGRDIQYF.

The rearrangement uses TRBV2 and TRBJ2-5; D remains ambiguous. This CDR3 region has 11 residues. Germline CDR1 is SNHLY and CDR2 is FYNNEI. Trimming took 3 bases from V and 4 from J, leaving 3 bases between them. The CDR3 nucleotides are TGTGCCAGCAGTGAGACAGAGACCCAGTACTTC. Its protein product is CASSETETQYF.

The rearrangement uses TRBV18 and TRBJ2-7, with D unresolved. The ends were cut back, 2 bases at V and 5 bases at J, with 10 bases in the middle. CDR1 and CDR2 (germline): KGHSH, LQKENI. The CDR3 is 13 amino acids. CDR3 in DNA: TGTGCCAGCTCACCAAATCTGGATAACGAGCAGTACTTC. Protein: CASSPNLDNEQYF.

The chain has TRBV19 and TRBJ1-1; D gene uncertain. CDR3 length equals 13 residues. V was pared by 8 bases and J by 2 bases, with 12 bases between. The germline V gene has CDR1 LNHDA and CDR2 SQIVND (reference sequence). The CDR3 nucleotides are TGTGCCAGTTGCCGGGGATTTAACACTGAAGCTTTCTTT. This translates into CASCRGFNTEAFF.

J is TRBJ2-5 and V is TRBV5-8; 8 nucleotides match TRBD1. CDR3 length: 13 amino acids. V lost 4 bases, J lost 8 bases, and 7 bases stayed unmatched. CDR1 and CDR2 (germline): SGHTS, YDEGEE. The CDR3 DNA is TGTGCCAGCAGCGCCCGGGACAGGAACACCCAGTACTTC. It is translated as CASSARDRNTQYF.

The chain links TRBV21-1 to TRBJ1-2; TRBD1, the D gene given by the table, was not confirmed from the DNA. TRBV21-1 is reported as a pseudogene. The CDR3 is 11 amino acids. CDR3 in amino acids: CDRGLRYGYTF. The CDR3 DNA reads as TGTGACAGGGGGCTCAGATATGGCTACACCTTC.

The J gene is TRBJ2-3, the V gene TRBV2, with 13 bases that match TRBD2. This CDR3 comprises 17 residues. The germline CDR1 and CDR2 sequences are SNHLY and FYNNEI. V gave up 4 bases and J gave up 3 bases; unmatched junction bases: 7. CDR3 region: CASSGLVGLAGTDTQYF. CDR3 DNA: TGTGCCAGCAGTGGTTTGGTGGGACTAGCGGGGACAGATACGCAGTATTTT.

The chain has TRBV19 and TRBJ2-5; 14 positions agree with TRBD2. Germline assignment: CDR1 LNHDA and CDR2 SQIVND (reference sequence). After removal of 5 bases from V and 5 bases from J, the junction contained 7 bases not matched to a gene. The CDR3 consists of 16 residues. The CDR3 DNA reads TGTGCCAGTAGTCAGGGGACTAGCGGGAGACTGGAGACCCAGTACTTC. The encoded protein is CASSQGTSGRLETQYF.

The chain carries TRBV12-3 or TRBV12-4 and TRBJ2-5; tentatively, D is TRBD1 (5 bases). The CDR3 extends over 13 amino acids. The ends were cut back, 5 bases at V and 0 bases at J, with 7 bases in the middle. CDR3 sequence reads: CASSKGDQETQYF. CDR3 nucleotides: TGTGCCAGCAGTAAAGGGGACCAAGAGACCCAGTACTTC.

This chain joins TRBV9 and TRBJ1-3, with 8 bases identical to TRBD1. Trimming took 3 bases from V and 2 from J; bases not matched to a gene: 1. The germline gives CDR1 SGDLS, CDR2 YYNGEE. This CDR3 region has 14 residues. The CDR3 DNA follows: TGTGCCAGCAGCGAGACAGGGGCTGGAAACACCATATATTTT. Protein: CASSETGAGNTIYF.

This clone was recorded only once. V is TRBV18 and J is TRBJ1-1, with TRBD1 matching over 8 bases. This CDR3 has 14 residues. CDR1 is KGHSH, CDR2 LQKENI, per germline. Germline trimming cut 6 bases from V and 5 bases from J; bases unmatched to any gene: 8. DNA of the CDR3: TGTGCCAGCTCGCCCGGACAGGGACAGACTGAAGCTTTCTTT. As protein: CASSPGQGQTEAFF.

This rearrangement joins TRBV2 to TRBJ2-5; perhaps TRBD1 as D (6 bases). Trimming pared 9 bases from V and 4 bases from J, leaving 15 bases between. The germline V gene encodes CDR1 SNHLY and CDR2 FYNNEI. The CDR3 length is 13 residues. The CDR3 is CARNRVMGETQYF. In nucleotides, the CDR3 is TGTGCCAGGAACAGGGTTATGGGAGAGACCCAGTACTTC.

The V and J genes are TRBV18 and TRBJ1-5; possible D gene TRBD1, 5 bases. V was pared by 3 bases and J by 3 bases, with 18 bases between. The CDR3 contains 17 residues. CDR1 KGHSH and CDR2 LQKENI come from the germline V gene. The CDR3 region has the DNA TGTGCCAGCTCACCTCGGGCGCTAGGGGAATTCAATCAGCCCCAGCATTTT. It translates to CASSPRALGEFNQPQHF.

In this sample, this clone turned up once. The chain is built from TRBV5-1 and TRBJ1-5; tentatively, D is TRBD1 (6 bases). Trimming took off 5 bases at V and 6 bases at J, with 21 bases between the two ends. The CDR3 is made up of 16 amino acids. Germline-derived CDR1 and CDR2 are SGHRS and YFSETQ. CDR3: CASSVGPGGGSQPQHF. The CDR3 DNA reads TGCGCCAGCAGTGTTGGTCCGGGAGGGGGTAGTCAGCCCCAGCATTTT.

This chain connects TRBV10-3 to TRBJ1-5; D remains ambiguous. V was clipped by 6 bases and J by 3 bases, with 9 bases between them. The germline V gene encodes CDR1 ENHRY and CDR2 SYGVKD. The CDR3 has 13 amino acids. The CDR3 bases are TGTGCCATCAGCGGGCCCCACAATCAGCCCCAGCATTTT. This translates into CAISGPHNQPQHF.

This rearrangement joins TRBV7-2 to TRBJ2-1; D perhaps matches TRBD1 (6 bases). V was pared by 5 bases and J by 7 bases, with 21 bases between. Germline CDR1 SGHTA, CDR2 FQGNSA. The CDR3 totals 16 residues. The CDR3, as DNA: TGTGCCAGCAGCCTCGCGGGTGAACAGGGATTTAATGAGCAGTTCTTC. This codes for CASSLAGEQGFNEQFF.

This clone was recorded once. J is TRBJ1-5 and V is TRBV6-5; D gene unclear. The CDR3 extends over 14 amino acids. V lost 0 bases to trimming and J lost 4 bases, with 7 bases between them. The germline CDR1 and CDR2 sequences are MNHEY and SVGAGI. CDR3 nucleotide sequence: TGTGCCAGCAGTTACTCGCGCGGGAATCAGCCCCAGCATTTT. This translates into CASSYSRGNQPQHF.

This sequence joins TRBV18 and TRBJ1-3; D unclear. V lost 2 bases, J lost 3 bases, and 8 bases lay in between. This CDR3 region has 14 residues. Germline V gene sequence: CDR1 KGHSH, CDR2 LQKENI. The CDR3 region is CASSPGRIGNTIYF. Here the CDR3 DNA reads TGTGCCAGCTCACCAGGGAGGATTGGAAACACCATATATTTT.

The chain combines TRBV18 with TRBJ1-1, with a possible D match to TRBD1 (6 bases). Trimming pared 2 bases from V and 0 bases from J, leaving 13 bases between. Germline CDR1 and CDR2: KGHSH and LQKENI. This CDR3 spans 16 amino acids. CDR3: CASSPIRQVMNTEAFF. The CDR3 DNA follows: TGTGCCAGCTCACCAATTCGACAGGTCATGAACACTGAAGCTTTCTTT.

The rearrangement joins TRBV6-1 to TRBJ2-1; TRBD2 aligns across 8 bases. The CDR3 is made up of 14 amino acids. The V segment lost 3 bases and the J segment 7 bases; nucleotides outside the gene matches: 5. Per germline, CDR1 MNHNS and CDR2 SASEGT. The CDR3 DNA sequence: TGTGCCAGCAGTGACGGGAGGGTATCGAATGAGCAGTTCTTC. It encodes CASSDGRVSNEQFF.

The CDR3 bases are TGTGCCAGCAGCACAACTGGTTCGCGGGGGGAGCAGTACTTC. Amino acid sequence: CASSTTGSRGEQYF. This sequence joins TRBV28 and TRBJ2-7, with 7 bases fitting TRBD2. The germline V gene encodes CDR1 MDHEN and CDR2 SYDVKM. Trimming cost V 6 bases and J 7 bases; bases outside gene matches: 12. The CDR3 sequence is 14 residues long.

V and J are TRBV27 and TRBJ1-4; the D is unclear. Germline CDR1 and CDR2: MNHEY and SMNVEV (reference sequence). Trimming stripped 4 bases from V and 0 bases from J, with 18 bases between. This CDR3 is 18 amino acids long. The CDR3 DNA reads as TGTGCCAGCAGTTCCCACCCTGGACGGCCTGCAACTAATGAAAAACTGTTTTTT. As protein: CASSSHPGRPATNEKLFF.